The clone carrying this TCR beta chain was counted a few times. The authors' processing: Nucleated cell counts were estimated from reference gene primer amplification. Assay: immunoSEQ multiplex PCR; the TCRdb copy retains only in-frame clones and omits some. Clonal size and the V and J genes are those of that table, whereas D and trimming came from the DNA. This sample has 250,000 to 300,000 clones, with 88% found just once. The data originate from a study of blood T cell repertoires in COVID-19. At the level of the study: The United States, Italy and Spain supplied acute and convalescent COVID-19 samples. Nucleic acid was either cDNA or gDNA, and it came from T cells, B-cell-depleted T cells, or PBMCs.

V lost 2 bases and J lost 5, with 10 bases in between. CDR3 length: 13 amino acids. Looked up from germline, CDR1 is SGHVS and CDR2 is FNYEAQ. The TCR sequence derives from a woman under 40 with acute or convalescent COVID-19. Material: peripheral blood. The chain joins TRBV7-6 to TRBJ2-7, with TRBD2 as a possible D gene (5 bases). For the CDR3, the DNA is TGTGCCAGCAGCTTAACGGGGTTCCACGAGCAGTACTTC. Translated, it gives CASSLTGFHEQYF.